These 13 T cell receptor beta chains were all obtained from the same sample, sequenced in a study of CD8 T cells in ankylosing spondylitis. Each CDR3 protein is one row after TCRdb ran MiXCR on the 5' RACE reads. The table lists about 360,000 distinct CDR3 sequences, more than 20% of them singletons, with about 12% in the top ten. Sample: blood, either unsorted or a sorted T cell fraction (not recorded which). The receptor set was obtained from a male donor with ankylosing spondylitis or in good health (not recorded which).

This chain uses TRBV5-1 with TRBJ2-1, with 16 positions matching TRBD2. Unmatched junction bases numbered 2, after V lost 0 bases and J lost 8 bases. Germline lookup yields CDR1 SGHRS and CDR2 YFSETQ. This CDR3 has 16 amino acids. CDR3 sequence reads: CASSLDGTSGGDEQFF. CDR3 sequence (DNA): TGCGCCAGCAGCTTGGACGGGACTAGCGGGGGGGATGAGCAGTTCTTC.

This rearrangement joins TRBV12-3 or TRBV12-4 to TRBJ1-2; the D gene is possibly TRBD1 (6 bases). V lost 2 bases to trimming and J lost 5 bases, with 12 bases between them. This CDR3 has 14 residues. The CDR3 coding sequence is TGTGCCAGCAGTTTAAATTACAGGGAATATGGCTACACCTTC. It is translated as CASSLNYREYGYTF.

This clonotype was found a few times. The rearrangement uses TRBV28 and TRBJ1-1, with 7 bases aligning to TRBD1. The length of the CDR3 is 11 residues. Looked up from germline, CDR1 is MDHEN and CDR2 is SYDVKM. J was trimmed by 7 bases and V by 10 bases; bases with no gene match: 6. The chain's CDR3 is CAIRRDSEAFF. The CDR3 DNA reads as TGTGCCATCAGAAGGGACAGTGAAGCTTTCTTT.

Only a few counts were recorded for this clonotype. The chain recombines TRBV7-6 with TRBJ2-7; D gene unclear. The CDR3 length is 17 residues. Germline-derived CDR1 and CDR2 are SGHVS and FNYEAQ. V shed 2 bases and J shed 0 bases, with 17 bases lying between them. The CDR3 DNA reads as TGTGCCAGCAGCTTATCCCCGGTTGTTACCCGCTCCTACGAGCAGTACTTC. This sequence encodes CASSLSPVVTRSYEQYF.

This clonotype was observed once. V gene TRBV19 combines with J gene TRBJ1-1; D is perhaps TRBD1 (5 bases). The CDR3 covers 12 residues. V lost 2 bases to trimming and J lost 10 bases, with 11 bases between them. Germline assignment: CDR1 LNHDA and CDR2 SQIVND (reference sequence). The CDR3 is CASSIMGVRAFF. The CDR3 nucleotides are TGTGCCAGTAGTATAATGGGGGTAAGAGCTTTCTTT.

This clonotype was detected a few times. The chain combines TRBV7-9 with TRBJ1-6; 8 nucleotides match TRBD1. V was clipped by 5 bases and J by 0 bases; unmatched bases: 6. Germline V gene lookup returns CDR1 SEHNR and CDR2 FQNEAQ (reference sequence). The CDR3 spans 17 residues. The CDR3 DNA reads as TGTGCCAGCAGCACGGGACAGGCTAGCTCCTATAATTCACCCCTCCACTTT. Amino acids: CASSTGQASSYNSPLHF.

This clonotype was counted only a few times. The chain has TRBV11-2 and TRBJ2-5, with D unclear. Trimming cost V 4 bases and J 8 bases, with 11 bases left between them. The germline gives CDR1 SGHAT, CDR2 FQNNGV. The length of the CDR3 is 12 residues. In nucleotides, the CDR3 is TGTGCCAGCAGCTCACTCATACTTACCCAGTACTTC. Protein product: CASSSLILTQYF.

This clonotype appeared a few times. The V and J genes are TRBV29-1 and TRBJ2-2; 11 bases are shared with TRBD2. The CDR3 runs to 14 residues. Germline CDR1 is SQVTM and CDR2 is ANQGSEA. The V segment lost 4 bases and the J segment 8 bases; nucleotides outside the gene matches: 6. The CDR3 region is CSVVSSGGPGELFF. CDR3 coding DNA: TGCAGCGTTGTATCTAGCGGGGGGCCGGGGGAGCTGTTTTTT.

V and J are TRBV6-5 and TRBJ2-2; D unclear. Trimming cost V 2 bases and J 5 bases, with 6 bases left between them. Germline V lookup: CDR1 MNHEY, CDR2 SVGAGI. CDR3 length equals 13 residues. CDR3 in amino acids: CASSYRRTGELFF. DNA for the CDR3: TGTGCCAGCAGTTACCGTCGGACCGGGGAGCTGTTTTTT.

This clonotype was detected many times. The chain uses TRBV29-1 and TRBJ2-2, with 9 nucleotides matching TRBD1. Germline V gives CDR1 SQVTM, CDR2 ANQGSEA. The junction had 2 bases not matched to a gene; V was cut back by 7 bases and J by 2 bases. The CDR3 length is 13 residues. CDR3 bases: TGCAGCGGGGGACAGGGTAACACCGGGGAGCTGTTTTTT. It yields the protein CSGGQGNTGELFF.

This clonotype was counted only a few times. This chain uses TRBV28 with TRBJ2-3, with a weak D call TRBD1 (6 bases). V was trimmed by 5 bases and J by 6 bases, leaving 18 bases between them. CDR1 and CDR2 from the germline V gene are MDHEN and SYDVKM. The CDR3 length is 15 residues. DNA for the CDR3: TGTGCCAGCAGTCTCGACAGGACTCAACGGGATACGCAGTATTTT. Translated, it gives CASSLDRTQRDTQYF.

Only a few counts were recorded for this clonotype. This rearrangement joins TRBV4-1 to TRBJ2-7; D uncertain. There are 15 residues in the CDR3. V was pared by 0 bases and J by 5 bases, with 14 bases between. CDR1 is MGHRA and CDR2 is YSYEKL in the germline V gene. The CDR3 sequence: CASSQEATPTDEQYF. CDR3 bases: TGCGCCAGCAGCCAAGAAGCTACGCCTACGGACGAGCAGTACTTC.

The chain uses TRBV12-3 or TRBV12-4 and TRBJ2-5; D is undetermined. The CDR3 is made up of 12 amino acids. Trimming removed 1 base from V and 6 bases from J, with 6 bases in between. The CDR3 bases are TGTGCCAGCAGTTTAGGAGCTCAGACCCAGTACTTC. This sequence encodes CASSLGAQTQYF.